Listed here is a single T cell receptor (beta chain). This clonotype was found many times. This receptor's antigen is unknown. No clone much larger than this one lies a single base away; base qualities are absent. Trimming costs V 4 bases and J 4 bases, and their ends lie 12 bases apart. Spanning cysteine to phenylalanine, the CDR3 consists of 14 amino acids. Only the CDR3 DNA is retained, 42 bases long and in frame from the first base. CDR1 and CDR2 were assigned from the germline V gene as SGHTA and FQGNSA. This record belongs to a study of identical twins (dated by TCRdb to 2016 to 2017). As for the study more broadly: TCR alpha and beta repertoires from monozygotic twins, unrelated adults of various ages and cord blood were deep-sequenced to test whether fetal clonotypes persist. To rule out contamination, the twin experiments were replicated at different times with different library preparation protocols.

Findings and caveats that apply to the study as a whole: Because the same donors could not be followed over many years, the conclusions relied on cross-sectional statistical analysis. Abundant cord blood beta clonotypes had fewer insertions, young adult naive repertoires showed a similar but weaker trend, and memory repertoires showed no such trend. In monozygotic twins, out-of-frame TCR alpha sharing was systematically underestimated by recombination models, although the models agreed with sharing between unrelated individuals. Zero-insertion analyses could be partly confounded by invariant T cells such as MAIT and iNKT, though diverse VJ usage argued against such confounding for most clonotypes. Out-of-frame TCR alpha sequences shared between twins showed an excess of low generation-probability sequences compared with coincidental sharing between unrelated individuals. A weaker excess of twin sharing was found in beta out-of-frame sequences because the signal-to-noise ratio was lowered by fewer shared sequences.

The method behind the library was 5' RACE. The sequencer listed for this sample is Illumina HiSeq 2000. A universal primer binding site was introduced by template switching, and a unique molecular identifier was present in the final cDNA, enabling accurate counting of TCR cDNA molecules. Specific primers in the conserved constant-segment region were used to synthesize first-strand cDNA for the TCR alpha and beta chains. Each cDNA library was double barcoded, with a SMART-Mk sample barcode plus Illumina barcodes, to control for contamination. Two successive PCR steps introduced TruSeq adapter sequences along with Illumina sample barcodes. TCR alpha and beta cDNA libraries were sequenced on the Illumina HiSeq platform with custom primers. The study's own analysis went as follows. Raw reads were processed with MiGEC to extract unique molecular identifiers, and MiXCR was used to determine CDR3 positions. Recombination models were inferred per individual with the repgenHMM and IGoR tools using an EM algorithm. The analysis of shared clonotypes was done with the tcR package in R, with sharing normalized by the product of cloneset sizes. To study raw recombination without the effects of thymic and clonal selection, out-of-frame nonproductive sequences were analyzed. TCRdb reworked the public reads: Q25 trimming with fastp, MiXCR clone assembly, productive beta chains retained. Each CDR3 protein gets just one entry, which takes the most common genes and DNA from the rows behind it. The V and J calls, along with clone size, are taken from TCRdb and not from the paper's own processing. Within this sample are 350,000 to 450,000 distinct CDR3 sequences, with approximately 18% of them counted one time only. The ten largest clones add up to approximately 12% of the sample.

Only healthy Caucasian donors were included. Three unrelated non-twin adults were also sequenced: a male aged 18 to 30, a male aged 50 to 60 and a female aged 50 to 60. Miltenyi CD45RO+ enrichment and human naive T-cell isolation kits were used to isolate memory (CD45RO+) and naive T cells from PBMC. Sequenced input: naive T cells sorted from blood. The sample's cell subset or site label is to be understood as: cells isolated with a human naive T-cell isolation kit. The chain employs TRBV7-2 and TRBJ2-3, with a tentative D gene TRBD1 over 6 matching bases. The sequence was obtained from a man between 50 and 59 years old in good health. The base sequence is TGTGCCAGCAGCTCACAACAGGGCCCAGATACGCAGTATTTT. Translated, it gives CASSSQQGPDTQYF.